Sequencing of this TCR beta chain was carried out in a study of blood T cell repertoires in COVID-19. On the study more broadly: Donors in the United States, Italy and Spain gave samples during acute or convalescent COVID-19. T cells, B-cell-depleted T cells, or PBMCs supplied cDNA or gDNA.

Authors' data handling: Amplification of reference gene primers was used by the study to estimate nucleated cell counts. TCRdb keeps only in-frame clones here, not all; method: immunoSEQ multiplex PCR. The V and J calls and clone size were taken over from that table, and D and trimming were inferred from the DNA. The table shows about 210,000 clones, with 80% occurring only once. Germline CDR1 SGHVS, CDR2 FQNEAQ. Losses at the gene ends were 5 bases for V and 2 bases for J; bases not matched to a gene: 10. The CDR3 consists of 17 residues. This TCR derives from a man aged 55 to 69 with acute or convalescent COVID-19. This sequence joins TRBV7-8 and TRBJ2-3; 10 nucleotides agree with TRBD2. The specimen was peripheral blood. The CDR3 loop is CASSHRRLAGITDTQYF. The CDR3, as DNA: TGTGCCAGCAGCCACCGCCGACTAGCGGGCATCACAGATACGCAGTATTTT.